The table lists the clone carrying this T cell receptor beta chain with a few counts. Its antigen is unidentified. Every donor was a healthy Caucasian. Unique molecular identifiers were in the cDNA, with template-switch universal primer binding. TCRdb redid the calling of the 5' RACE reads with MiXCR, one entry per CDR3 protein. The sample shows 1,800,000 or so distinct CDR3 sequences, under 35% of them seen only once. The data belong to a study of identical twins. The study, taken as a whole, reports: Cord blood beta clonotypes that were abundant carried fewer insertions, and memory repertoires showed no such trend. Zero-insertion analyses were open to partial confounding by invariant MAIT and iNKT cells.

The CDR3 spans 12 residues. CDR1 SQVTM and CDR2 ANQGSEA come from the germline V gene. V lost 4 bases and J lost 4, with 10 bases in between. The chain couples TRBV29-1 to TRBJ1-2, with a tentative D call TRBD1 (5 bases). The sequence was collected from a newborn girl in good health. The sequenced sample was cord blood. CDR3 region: CSVAQGPYGYTF. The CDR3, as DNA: TGCAGCGTTGCCCAGGGTCCCTATGGCTACACCTTC.